The clone carrying this TCR beta chain was seen a handful of times. Its specificity is unknown. The data are from a study of T cells in localized non-small cell lung cancer. Broader study findings: Owing to sequencing of a solitary tumor region, heterogeneity cannot be discounted. Higher adjacent-lung clonality was associated with shorter survival.

Measured with immunoSEQ multiplex PCR; TCRdb has only the in-frame clones, and not every one. The table has around 78,000 clones, more than 70% seen once. This CDR3 spans 15 amino acids. V was cut by 1 base and J by 0 bases, with 9 bases left in between. Germline V gene sequence: CDR1 SGHTA, CDR2 FQGNSA. The J gene is TRBJ1-1, the V gene TRBV7-2; D ambiguous. The sample was peripheral blood, taken before any cancer treatment. The source is a female donor of 60 years or more with stage I lung adenocarcinoma. The CDR3 nucleotides read TGTGCCAGCAGCTTAGATGGGCAATTGAACACTGAAGCTTTCTTT. This codes for CASSLDGQLNTEAFF.